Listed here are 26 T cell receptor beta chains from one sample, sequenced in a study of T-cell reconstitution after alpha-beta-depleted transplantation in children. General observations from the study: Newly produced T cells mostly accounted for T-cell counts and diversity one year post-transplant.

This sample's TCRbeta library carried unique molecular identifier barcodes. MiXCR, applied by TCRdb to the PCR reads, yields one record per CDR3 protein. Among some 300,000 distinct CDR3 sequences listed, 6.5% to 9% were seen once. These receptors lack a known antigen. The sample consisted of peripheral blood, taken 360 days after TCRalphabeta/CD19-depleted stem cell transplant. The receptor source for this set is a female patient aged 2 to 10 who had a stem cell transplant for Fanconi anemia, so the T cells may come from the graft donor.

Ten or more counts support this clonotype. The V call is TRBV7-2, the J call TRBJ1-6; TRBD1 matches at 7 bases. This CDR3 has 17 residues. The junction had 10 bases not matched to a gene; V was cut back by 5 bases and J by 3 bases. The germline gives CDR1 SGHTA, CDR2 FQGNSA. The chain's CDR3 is CASSTPQGRDYNSPLHF. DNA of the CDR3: TGTGCCAGCAGCACCCCACAGGGGAGAGACTATAATTCACCCCTCCACTTT.

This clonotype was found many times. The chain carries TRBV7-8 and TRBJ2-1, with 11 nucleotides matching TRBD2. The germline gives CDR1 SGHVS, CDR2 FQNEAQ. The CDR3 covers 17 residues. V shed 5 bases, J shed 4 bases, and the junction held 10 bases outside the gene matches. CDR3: CASSPRRLAGTYNEQFF. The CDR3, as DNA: TGTGCCAGCAGCCCAAGAAGACTAGCGGGGACATACAATGAGCAGTTCTTC.

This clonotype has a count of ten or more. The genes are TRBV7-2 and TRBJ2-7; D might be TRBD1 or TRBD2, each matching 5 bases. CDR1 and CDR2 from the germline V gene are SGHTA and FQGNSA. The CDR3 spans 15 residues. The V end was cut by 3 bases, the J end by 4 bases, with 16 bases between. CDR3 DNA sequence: TGTGCCAGCAGCTTTTCCGGGACCATTCTTTACGAGCAGTACTTC. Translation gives CASSFSGTILYEQYF.

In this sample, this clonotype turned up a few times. This CDR3 reads CAWNRGHEETQYF. The DNA for the CDR3 is TGTGCCTGGAATCGGGGGCATGAGGAGACCCAGTACTTC. The chain joins TRBV30 to TRBJ2-5; either TRBD1 or TRBD2 may fit D (6 bases each). Germline-derived CDR1 and CDR2 are GTSNPN and SVGIG (reference sequence). The CDR3 runs to 13 residues. V shed 4 bases and J shed 5 bases, with 14 bases lying between them.

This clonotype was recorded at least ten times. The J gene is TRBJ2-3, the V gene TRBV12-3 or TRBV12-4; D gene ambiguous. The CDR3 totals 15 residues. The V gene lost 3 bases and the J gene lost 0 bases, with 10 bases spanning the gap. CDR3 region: CASSLSSHSTDTQYF. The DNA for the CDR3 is TGTGCCAGCAGTTTGAGTTCACACAGCACAGATACGCAGTATTTT.

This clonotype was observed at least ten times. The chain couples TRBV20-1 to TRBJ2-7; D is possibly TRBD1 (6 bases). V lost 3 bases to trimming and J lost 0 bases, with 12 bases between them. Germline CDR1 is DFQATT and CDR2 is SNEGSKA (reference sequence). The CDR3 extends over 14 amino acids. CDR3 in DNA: TGCAGTGCTAGGGGGGCAGTCTTCTCCTACGAGCAGTACTTC. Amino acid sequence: CSARGAVFSYEQYF.

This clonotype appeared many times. This CDR3 reads CASSLIRGDTQYF. The CDR3 coding sequence is TGTGCCAGCAGCTTAATTAGGGGGGATACGCAGTATTTT. The chain couples TRBV7-3 to TRBJ2-3; the D gene is possibly TRBD1 (6 bases). Looked up from germline, CDR1 is SGHTA and CDR2 is FQGTGA. V gave up 1 base and J gave up 6 bases, with 8 bases separating them. CDR3 length: 13 residues.

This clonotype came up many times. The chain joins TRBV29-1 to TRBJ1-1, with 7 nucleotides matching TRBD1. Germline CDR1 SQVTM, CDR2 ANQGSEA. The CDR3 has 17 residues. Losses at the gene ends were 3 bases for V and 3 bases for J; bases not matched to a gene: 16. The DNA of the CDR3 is TGCAGCGTTGACCCGGGTTACCTGACAGGGTGGGACACTGAAGCTTTCTTT. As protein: CSVDPGYLTGWDTEAFF. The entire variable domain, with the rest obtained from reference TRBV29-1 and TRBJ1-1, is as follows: SAVISQKPSRDICQRGTSLTIQCQVDSQVTMMFWYRQQPGQSLTLIATANQGSEATYESGFVIDKFPISRPNLTFSTLTVSNMSPEDSSIYLCSVDPGYLTGWDTEAFFGQGTRLTVV.

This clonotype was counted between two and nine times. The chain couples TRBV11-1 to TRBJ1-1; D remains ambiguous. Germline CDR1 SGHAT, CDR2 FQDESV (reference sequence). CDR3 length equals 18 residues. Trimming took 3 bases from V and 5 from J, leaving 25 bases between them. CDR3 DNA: TGTGCCAGCAGCTTTGTCCAAGCGGGGTGGGCTATAGGGACTGAAGCTTTCTTT. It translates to CASSFVQAGWAIGTEAFF.

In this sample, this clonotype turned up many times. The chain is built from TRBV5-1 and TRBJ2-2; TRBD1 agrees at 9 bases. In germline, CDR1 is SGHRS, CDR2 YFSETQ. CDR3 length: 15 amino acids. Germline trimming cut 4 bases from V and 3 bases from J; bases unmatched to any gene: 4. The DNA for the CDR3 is TGCGCCAGCAGCCCCCGACAGGGGGACACCGGGGAGCTGTTTTTT. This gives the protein CASSPRQGDTGELFF.

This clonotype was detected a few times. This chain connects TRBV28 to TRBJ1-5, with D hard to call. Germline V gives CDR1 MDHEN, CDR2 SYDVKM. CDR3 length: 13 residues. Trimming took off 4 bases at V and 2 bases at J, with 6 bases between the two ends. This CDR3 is CASSSLGNQPQHF. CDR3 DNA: TGTGCCAGCAGTTCCCTGGGCAATCAGCCCCAGCATTTT.

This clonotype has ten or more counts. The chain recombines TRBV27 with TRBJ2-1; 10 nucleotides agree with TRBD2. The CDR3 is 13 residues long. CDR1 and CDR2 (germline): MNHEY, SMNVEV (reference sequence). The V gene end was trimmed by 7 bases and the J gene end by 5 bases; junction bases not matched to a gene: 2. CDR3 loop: CASTGLADNEQFF. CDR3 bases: TGTGCCAGCACAGGACTAGCGGACAATGAGCAGTTCTTC.

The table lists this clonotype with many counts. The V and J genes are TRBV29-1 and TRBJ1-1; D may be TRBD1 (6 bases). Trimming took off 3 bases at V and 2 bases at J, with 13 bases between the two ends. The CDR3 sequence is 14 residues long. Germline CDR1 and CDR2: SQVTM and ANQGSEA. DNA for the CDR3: TGCAGCGTTGACGACAGGAGAGTTAACACTGAAGCTTTCTTT. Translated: CSVDDRRVNTEAFF.

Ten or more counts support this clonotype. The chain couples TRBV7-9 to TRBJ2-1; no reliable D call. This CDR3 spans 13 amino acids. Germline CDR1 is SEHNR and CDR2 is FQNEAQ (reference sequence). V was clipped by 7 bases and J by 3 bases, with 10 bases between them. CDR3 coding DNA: TGTGCCAGCAACCGACCGGGCTACAATGAGCAGTTCTTC. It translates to CASNRPGYNEQFF.

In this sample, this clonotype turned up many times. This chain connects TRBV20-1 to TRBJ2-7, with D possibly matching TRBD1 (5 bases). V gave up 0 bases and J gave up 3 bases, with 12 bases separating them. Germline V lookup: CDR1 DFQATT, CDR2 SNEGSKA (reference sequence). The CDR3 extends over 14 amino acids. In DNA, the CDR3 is TGCAGTGCTAGAGACAGGGTCAATATCTACGAGCAGTACGTC. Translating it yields CSARDRVNIYEQYV.

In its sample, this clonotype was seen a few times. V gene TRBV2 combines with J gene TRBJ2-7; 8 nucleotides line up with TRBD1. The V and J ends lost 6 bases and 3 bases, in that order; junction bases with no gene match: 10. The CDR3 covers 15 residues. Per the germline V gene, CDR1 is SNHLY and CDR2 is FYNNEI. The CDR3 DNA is TGTGCCAGCAGAAGAACAGGGGGGTCCCTCTACGAGCAGTACTTC. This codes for CASRRTGGSLYEQYF.

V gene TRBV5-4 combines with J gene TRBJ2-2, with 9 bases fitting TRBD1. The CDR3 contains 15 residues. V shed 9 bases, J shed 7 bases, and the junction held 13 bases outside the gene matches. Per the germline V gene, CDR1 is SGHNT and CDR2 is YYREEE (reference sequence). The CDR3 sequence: CATLTQGAKGGELFF. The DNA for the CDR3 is TGTGCCACACTAACACAGGGGGCGAAGGGCGGGGAGCTGTTTTTT. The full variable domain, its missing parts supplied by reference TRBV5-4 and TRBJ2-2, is ETGVTQSPTHLIKTRGQQVTLRCSSQSGHNTVSWYQQALGQGPQFIFQYYREEENGRGNFPPRFSGLQFPNYSSELNVNALELDDSALYLCATLTQGAKGGELFFGEGSRLTVL.

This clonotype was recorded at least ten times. CDR3 in amino acids: CASSTTGGGSYEQYF. For the CDR3, the DNA is TGTGCCAGCAGCACAACAGGGGGAGGCTCCTACGAGCAGTACTTC. J is TRBJ2-7 and V is TRBV5-5, with 8 bases identical to TRBD1. The germline CDR1 and CDR2 sequences are SGHKS and YYEKEE (reference sequence). The CDR3 is 15 residues long. V was clipped by 4 bases and J by 0 bases; unmatched bases: 6.

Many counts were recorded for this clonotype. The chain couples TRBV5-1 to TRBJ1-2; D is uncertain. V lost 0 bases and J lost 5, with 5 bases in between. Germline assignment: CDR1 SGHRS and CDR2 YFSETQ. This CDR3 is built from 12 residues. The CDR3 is CASSLGRYGYTF. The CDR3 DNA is TGCGCCAGCAGCTTGGGCCGTTATGGCTACACCTTC.

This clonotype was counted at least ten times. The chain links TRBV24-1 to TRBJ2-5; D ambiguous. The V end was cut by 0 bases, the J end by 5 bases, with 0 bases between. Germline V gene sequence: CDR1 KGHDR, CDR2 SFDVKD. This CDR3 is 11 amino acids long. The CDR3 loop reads CATSDLETQYF. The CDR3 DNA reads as TGTGCCACCAGTGATTTGGAGACCCAGTACTTC.

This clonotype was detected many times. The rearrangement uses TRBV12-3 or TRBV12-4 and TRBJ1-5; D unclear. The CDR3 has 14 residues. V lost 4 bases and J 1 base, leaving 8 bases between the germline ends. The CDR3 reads CASSSGISNQPQHF. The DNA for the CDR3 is TGTGCCAGCAGTTCAGGTATAAGCAATCAGCCCCAGCATTTT.

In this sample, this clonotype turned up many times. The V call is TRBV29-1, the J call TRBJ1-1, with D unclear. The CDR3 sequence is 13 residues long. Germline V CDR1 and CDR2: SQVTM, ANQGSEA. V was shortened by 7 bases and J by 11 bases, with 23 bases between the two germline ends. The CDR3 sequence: CSAINHAGITAFF. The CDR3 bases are TGCAGCGCCATCAACCACGCCGGGATAACGGCTTTCTTT.

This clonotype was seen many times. The CDR3 nucleotides are TGCAGTGCTGCCCAGGGGGTGAATCAGCCCCAGCATTTT. Its protein is CSAAQGVNQPQHF. The chain links TRBV20-1 to TRBJ1-5, with TRBD1 matching 7 bases. Trimming removed 5 bases from V and 4 bases from J; junction bases left unmatched: 5. The CDR3 length is 13 residues. From germline, CDR1 is DFQATT and CDR2 SNEGSKA (reference sequence).

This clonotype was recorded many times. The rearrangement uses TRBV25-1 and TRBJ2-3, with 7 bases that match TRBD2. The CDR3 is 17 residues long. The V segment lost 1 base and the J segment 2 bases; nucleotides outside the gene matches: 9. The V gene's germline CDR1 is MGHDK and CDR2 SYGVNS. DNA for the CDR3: TGTGCCAGCAGTGAATCCGCGCCGCGGGAGCACACAGATACGCAGTATTTT. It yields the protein CASSESAPREHTDTQYF.

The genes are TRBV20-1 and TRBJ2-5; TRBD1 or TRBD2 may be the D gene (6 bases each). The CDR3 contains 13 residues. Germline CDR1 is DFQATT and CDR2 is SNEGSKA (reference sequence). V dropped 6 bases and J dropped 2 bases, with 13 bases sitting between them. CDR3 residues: CSAQRGVQETQYF. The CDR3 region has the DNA TGCAGTGCCCAAAGGGGGGTACAAGAGACCCAGTACTTC.

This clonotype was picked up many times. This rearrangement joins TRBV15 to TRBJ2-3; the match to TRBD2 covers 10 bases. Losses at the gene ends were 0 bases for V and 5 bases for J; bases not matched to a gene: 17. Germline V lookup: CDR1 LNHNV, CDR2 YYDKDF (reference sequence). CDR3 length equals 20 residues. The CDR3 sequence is CATSRDRHPTAGGPRDTQYF. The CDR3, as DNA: TGTGCCACCAGCAGAGATCGCCACCCAACAGCGGGAGGGCCAAGAGATACGCAGTATTTT.